The next 22 T cell receptor beta chains were all read from a single sample in a study of cytomegalovirus exposure and HLA in healthy donors. The PCR contained 60 Vbeta and 13 Jbeta primers. Assay used: immunoSEQ multiplex PCR; TCRdb lists only in-frame clones, some missing. The sample includes roughly 82,000 clones, around 74% seen only once; the top ten take approximately 6%. Sequenced sample: PBMCs. These receptors came from a woman aged 50 to 65 in good health and CMV-seropositive.

This clone has only a few counts. V usage is TRBV19 and J usage is TRBJ2-2; 8 positions agree with TRBD2. V was pared by 5 bases and J by 2 bases, with 7 bases of the junction left unmatched. The CDR3 runs to 16 residues. Germline CDR1 LNHDA, CDR2 SQIVND (reference sequence). The DNA of the CDR3 is TGTGCCAGTAGTCACAGACTAGCGAGCAACACCGGGGAGCTGTTTTTT. Amino acid sequence: CASSHRLASNTGELFF.

The chain is built from TRBV5-1 and TRBJ2-3, with 16 bases fitting TRBD2. J gave up 5 bases and V 2 bases, and 5 bases lay outside the gene matches. The CDR3 loop spans 17 amino acids. Germline CDR1 is SGHRS and CDR2 is YFSETQ. This CDR3 is CASSLQGLAGGGDTQYF. CDR3 bases: TGCGCCAGCAGCTTACAGGGACTAGCGGGAGGGGGAGATACGCAGTATTTT.

The chain links TRBV5-1 to TRBJ2-5; maybe TRBD1 (5 bases). The germline V gene encodes CDR1 SGHRS and CDR2 YFSETQ. This CDR3 has 15 amino acids. Deletions cut 0 bases from V and 5 bases from J, with 14 bases between. CDR3 sequence reads: CASSLESGPRETQYF. DNA for the CDR3: TGCGCCAGCAGCTTGGAGTCAGGGCCGCGGGAGACCCAGTACTTC.

The CDR3 region has the DNA TGTGCCAGCAGCCAGGGGACAGGGAATAACTATGGCTACACCTTC. Translating gives CASSQGTGNNYGYTF. J is TRBJ1-2 and V is TRBV5-4; TRBD1 matches at 9 bases. This CDR3 spans 15 amino acids. Germline CDR1 reads SGHNT; CDR2 reads YYREEE (reference sequence). The ends lost 4 bases at V and 1 base at J; junction bases unmatched: 5.

This clone was observed a few times. DNA for the CDR3: TGTGCCGCAGGGGGACAGAACTCCTACGAGCAGTACTTC. Protein product: CAAGGQNSYEQYF. V and J are TRBV25-1 and TRBJ2-7; 7 bases fit TRBD1. J lost 0 bases, V lost 11 bases, and 7 bases had no gene match. Germline lookup yields CDR1 MGHDK and CDR2 SYGVNS. The CDR3 totals 13 residues.

This clone was seen only once. The rearrangement joins TRBV12-5 to TRBJ1-2, with 8 bases lining up with TRBD1. CDR1 and CDR2 (germline): LGHNT, FRNRAP. This CDR3 contains 14 residues. Trimming removed 5 bases from V and 4 bases from J; junction bases left unmatched: 6. Here the CDR3 DNA reads TGTGCTAGTGGTCCAAGCACAGGGGGCTATGGCTACACCTTC. Amino acids: CASGPSTGGYGYTF.

This clone was counted a few times. The chain uses TRBV28 and TRBJ2-7; D is uncertain. The CDR3 sequence is 13 residues long. V was pared by 8 bases and J by 0 bases, with 11 bases between. Looked up from germline, CDR1 is MDHEN and CDR2 is SYDVKM. Here the CDR3 reads CASAPPSSYEQYF. As DNA, the CDR3 is TGTGCCAGCGCCCCTCCCAGCTCCTACGAGCAGTACTTC.

This clone was observed a few times. The V call is TRBV15, the J call TRBJ1-1; D is unresolved. Per germline, CDR1 LNHNV and CDR2 YYDKDF (reference sequence). V dropped 3 bases and J dropped 5 bases, with 10 bases sitting between them. This CDR3 has 13 amino acids. In DNA form, the CDR3 reads TGTGCCACCAGCAGGGACGGAGGGACTGAAGCTTTCTTT. Translated: CATSRDGGTEAFF.

V and J are TRBV27 and TRBJ1-1; 9 nucleotides line up with TRBD1. The junction had 10 bases not matched to a gene; V was cut back by 1 base and J by 4 bases. The CDR3 loop spans 17 amino acids. CDR1 is MNHEY and CDR2 is SMNVEV in the germline V gene (reference sequence). The CDR3 DNA sequence: TGTGCCAGCAGTTTATTAGGGACAGGGTTTAGGTTCACTGAAGCTTTCTTT. Translating gives CASSLLGTGFRFTEAFF.

This sequence joins TRBV27 and TRBJ2-7, with TRBD1 matching over 9 bases. The CDR3 runs 16 residues. Per germline, CDR1 MNHEY and CDR2 SMNVEV (reference sequence). V shed 4 bases and J 0 bases; nucleotides not matched to a gene: 7. This chain's CDR3 is CASSYKQGASSYEQYF. The DNA of the CDR3 is TGTGCCAGCAGTTATAAACAGGGGGCGAGCTCCTACGAGCAGTACTTC.

This clone was seen just once. The chain is built from TRBV19 and TRBJ2-7, with 8 bases fitting TRBD1. CDR1 LNHDA and CDR2 SQIVND come from the germline V gene (reference sequence). V lost 4 bases, J lost 6 bases, and 5 bases stayed unmatched. CDR3 length equals 13 residues. The CDR3 coding sequence is TGTGCCAGTAGTAGGGACAGGCTTACCGAGCAGTACTTC. Protein: CASSRDRLTEQYF.

This clone was seen only a few times. The J gene is TRBJ1-2, the V gene TRBV9; 7 positions agree with TRBD1. V lost 2 bases, J lost 0 bases, and 1 base stayed unmatched. The CDR3 is 14 residues long. CDR1 SGDLS and CDR2 YYNGEE come from the germline V gene. The CDR3 nucleotides are TGTGCCAGCAGCGTGGGACAGTCTAACTATGGCTACACCTTC. Its translation is CASSVGQSNYGYTF.

The genes are TRBV4-1 and TRBJ2-4; 9 positions agree with TRBD2. Germline assignment: CDR1 MGHRA and CDR2 YSYEKL. Trimming at V came to 4 bases and at J to 3 bases, leaving 7 bases not matched to a gene. The CDR3 extends over 16 amino acids. CDR3 sequence reads: CASSLGLADYKNIQYF. The CDR3 coding sequence is TGCGCCAGCAGCCTGGGACTAGCAGATTACAAAAACATTCAGTACTTC.

This clone has just a few counts. The rearrangement uses TRBV7-9 and TRBJ1-1, with D perhaps TRBD1 (5 bases). V was cut by 6 bases and J by 3 bases, with 11 bases left in between. The germline V gene has CDR1 SEHNR and CDR2 FQNEAQ (reference sequence). This CDR3 is 13 amino acids long. The CDR3 DNA sequence: TGTGCCAGCAGAGGCGGGGCATACACTGAAGCTTTCTTT. This sequence encodes CASRGGAYTEAFF.

The rearrangement uses TRBV29-1 and TRBJ1-2, with 10 bases fitting TRBD1. CDR3 size: 14 residues. V lost 2 bases to trimming and J lost 5 bases; unmatched junction nucleotides: 5. Germline lookup yields CDR1 SQVTM and CDR2 ANQGSEA. The DNA for the CDR3 is TGCAGCGTTGAAAGGGGGACAGGGGTGTATGGCTACACCTTC. The encoded protein is CSVERGTGVYGYTF.

This clone was detected once. CDR3: CASSPRTSGTSYEQYF. Here the CDR3 DNA reads TGCGCCAGCAGTCCCCGGACTAGCGGCACCTCCTACGAGCAGTACTTC. This chain connects TRBV5-1 to TRBJ2-7; 10 nucleotides agree with TRBD2. Germline V lookup: CDR1 SGHRS, CDR2 YFSETQ. The CDR3 is made up of 16 amino acids. Trimming cost V 5 bases and J 0 bases; bases outside gene matches: 8.

V gene TRBV30 combines with J gene TRBJ1-2; D is perhaps TRBD1 (6 bases). The CDR3 consists of 13 residues. Germline CDR1 is GTSNPN and CDR2 is SVGIG (reference sequence). Trimming cost V 5 bases and J 5 bases, with 15 bases left between them. CDR3 protein: CAWGLGQKYGYTF. For the CDR3, the DNA is TGTGCCTGGGGGCTTGGACAGAAGTATGGCTACACCTTC.

This clone was counted a few times. DNA of the CDR3: TGTGCCAGCAGTCTGGAGAGCGGTTCTCTTCGGAATGAGCAGTTCTTC. This encodes CASSLESGSLRNEQFF. The chain joins TRBV6-4 to TRBJ2-1, with D perhaps matching TRBD2 (5 bases). The germline CDR1 and CDR2 sequences are MRHNA and SNTAGT. V was cut by 5 bases and J by 7 bases, with 21 bases left in between. The CDR3 contains 16 residues.

V is TRBV29-1 and J is TRBJ2-5; TRBD1 is a possible D gene (5 bases). Germline CDR1 and CDR2: SQVTM and ANQGSEA. Trimming took 7 bases from V and 0 from J, leaving 12 bases between them. This CDR3 is 13 amino acids long. This chain's CDR3 is CSGKGSYQETQYF. The CDR3 coding sequence is TGCAGCGGTAAGGGGTCGTACCAAGAGACCCAGTACTTC.

This clone was picked up one time. The J gene is TRBJ1-1, the V gene TRBV29-1; the match to TRBD1 covers 11 bases. CDR1 is SQVTM, CDR2 ANQGSEA, per germline. J was trimmed by 7 bases and V by 6 bases; bases with no gene match: 10. The CDR3 loop spans 14 amino acids. CDR3 DNA: TGCAGCGTGGCCGCCGGGACAGGGGGTTATGAAGCTTTCTTT. This translates into CSVAAGTGGYEAFF.

The J gene is TRBJ2-7, the V gene TRBV14; D possibly corresponds to TRBD1 (6 bases). The CDR3 is 16 residues long. CDR1 and CDR2 (germline): SGHDN, FVKESK. V lost 3 bases and J 5 bases, leaving 20 bases between the germline ends. The CDR3 nucleotides read TGTGCCAGCAGCCACCCGGGGACCCTAGGGGGTAACGAGCAGTACTTC. Encoded protein: CASSHPGTLGGNEQYF.

V and J are TRBV12-2 and TRBJ1-5; the table's D gene call, TRBD1, was not cross checked with the DNA. TRBV12-2 is noted as a pseudogene. The CDR3 runs 17 residues. Written as DNA, the CDR3 is TGTGCAAGTCGCTTAACCCCGAGACAGGGGGGCAATCAGCCCCAGCATTTT. Protein sequence: CASRLTPRQGGNQPQHF.